The clone carrying this T cell receptor beta chain was seen repeatedly, ten times or more. What was amplified from RNA transcripts were TCR beta CDR3 regions. RT-PCR in the first round (using the HTBI primer set) targeted the TCR CDR3. TCRdb ran MiXCR on the multiplex PCR reads and lists one entry per CDR3 protein. The sample has fewer than 850,000 distinct CDR3 sequences, roughly 17% seen once. V gave up 5 bases and J gave up 5 bases; unmatched junction bases: 9. There are 15 residues in the CDR3. Germline assignment: CDR1 MDHEN and CDR2 SYDVKM. The sample belongs to a study of T cells in Graves' hyperthyroidism and ophthalmopathy. Hyperthyroidism in the patients, aged 18 to 65, was newly diagnosed and under 2 months in duration.

The rearrangement uses TRBV28 and TRBJ2-5; 9 positions match TRBD1. The specimen sequenced was blood. This clonotype originated in a man aged 50 to 59 with Graves' hyperthyroidism. The CDR3 is CASSLTGQGLETQYF. The CDR3, as DNA: TGTGCCAGCAGTCTTACGGGACAGGGTCTCGAGACCCAGTACTTC.